This T cell receptor (beta chain) was captured by sequencing in a study of CDR3 diversity in severe acne. TCRdb re-analysed the PCR reads in MiXCR, keeping a single row per CDR3 protein. The table has around 85,000 distinct CDR3 sequences, approximately 49% seen once. Germline values: CDR1 MNHEY, CDR2 SMNVEV (reference sequence). The CDR3 has 15 residues. The V end was cut by 6 bases, the J end by 1 base, with 15 bases between. The TCR was taken from a male donor with severe acne vulgaris. The material sequenced was blood. J is TRBJ2-5 and V is TRBV27; the D gene could be TRBD1 or TRBD2 (5 bases each). The chain's CDR3 is CASSVDGAVQETQYF. CDR3 nucleotide sequence: TGTGCCAGCAGCGTAGACGGGGCAGTCCAAGAGACCCAGTACTTC.